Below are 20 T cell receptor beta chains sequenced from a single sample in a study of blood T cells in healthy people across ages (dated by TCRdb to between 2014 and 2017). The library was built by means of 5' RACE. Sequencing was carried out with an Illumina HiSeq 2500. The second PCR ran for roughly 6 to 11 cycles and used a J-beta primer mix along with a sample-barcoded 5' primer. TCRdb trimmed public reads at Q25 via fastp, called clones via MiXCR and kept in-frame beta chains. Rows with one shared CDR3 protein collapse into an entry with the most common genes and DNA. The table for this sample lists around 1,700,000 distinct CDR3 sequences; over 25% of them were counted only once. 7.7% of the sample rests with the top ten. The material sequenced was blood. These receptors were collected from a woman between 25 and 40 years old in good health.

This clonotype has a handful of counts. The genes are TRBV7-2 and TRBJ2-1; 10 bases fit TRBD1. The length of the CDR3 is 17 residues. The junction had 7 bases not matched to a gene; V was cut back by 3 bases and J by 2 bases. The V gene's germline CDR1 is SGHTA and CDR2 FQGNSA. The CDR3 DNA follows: TGTGCCAGCAGCTTCAGAGGACAGGGGGTGACCTACAATGAGCAGTTCTTC. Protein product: CASSFRGQGVTYNEQFF. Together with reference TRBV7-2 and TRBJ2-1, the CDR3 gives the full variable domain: GAGVSQSPSNKVTEKGKDVELRCDPISGHTALYWYRQSLGQGLEFLIYFQGNSAPDKSGLPSDRFSAERTGGSVSTLTIQRTQQEDSAVYLCASSFRGQGVTYNEQFFGPGTRLTVL.

This CDR3 is CASSIRGVQETQYF. The CDR3 DNA follows: TGTGCCAGCAGTATCCGGGGCGTCCAAGAGACCCAGTACTTC. The chain joins TRBV6-6 to TRBJ2-5; either TRBD1 or TRBD2 may fit D (5 bases each). The V and J ends lost 5 bases and 1 base respectively, with 11 bases between them. The germline V gene encodes CDR1 MNHNY and CDR2 SVGAGI (reference sequence). CDR3 length equals 14 residues.

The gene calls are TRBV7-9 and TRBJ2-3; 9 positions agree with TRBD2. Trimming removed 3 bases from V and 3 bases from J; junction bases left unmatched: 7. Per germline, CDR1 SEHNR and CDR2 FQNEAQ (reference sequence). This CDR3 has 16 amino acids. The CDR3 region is CASSFRTSVVTDTQYF. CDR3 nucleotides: TGTGCCAGCAGCTTCCGGACTAGCGTCGTTACAGATACGCAGTATTTT.

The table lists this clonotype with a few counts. The DNA of the CDR3 is TGTGCCAGCATCAATTGCCCCCGCAGGGATAACGAGCAGTACTTC. Protein sequence: CASINCPRRDNEQYF. The chain joins TRBV12-3 or TRBV12-4 to TRBJ2-7, with D maybe TRBD1 (5 bases). The CDR3 consists of 15 residues. The V and J ends lost 7 bases and 5 bases respectively, with 21 bases between them.

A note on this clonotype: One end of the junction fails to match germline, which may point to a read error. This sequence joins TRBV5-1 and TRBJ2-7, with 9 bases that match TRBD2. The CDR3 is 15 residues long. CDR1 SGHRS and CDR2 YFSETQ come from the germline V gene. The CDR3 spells CASSTRLADNYEQDF. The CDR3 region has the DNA TGCGCCAGCAGCACAAGACTAGCGGATAACTACGAGCAGGACTTC.

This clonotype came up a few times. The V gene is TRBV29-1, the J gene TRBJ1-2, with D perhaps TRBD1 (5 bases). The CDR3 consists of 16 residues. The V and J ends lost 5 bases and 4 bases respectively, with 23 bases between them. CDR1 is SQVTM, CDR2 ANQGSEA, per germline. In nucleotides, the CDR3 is TGCAGCGTTTTGCAGGGATCTGTTGGCGATCTCTATGGCTACACCTTC. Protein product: CSVLQGSVGDLYGYTF.

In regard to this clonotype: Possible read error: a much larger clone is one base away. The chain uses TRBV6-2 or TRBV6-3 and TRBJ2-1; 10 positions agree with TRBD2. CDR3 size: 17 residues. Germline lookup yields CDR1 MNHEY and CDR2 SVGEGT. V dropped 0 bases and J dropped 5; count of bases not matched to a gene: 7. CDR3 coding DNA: TGTGCCAGCAGTTACTCAGGACAGCGGGGGGGACACAATGAGCAGTTCTTC. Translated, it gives CASSYSGQRGGHNEQFF.

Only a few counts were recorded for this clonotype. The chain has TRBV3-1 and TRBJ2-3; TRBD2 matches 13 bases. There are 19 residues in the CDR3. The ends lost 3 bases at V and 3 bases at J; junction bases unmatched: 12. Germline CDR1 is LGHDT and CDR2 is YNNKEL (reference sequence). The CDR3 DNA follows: TGTGCCAGCAGCCACTTAAGGGGACGGACTAGCGGGAGAACAGATACGCAGTATTTT. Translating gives CASSHLRGRTSGRTDTQYF.

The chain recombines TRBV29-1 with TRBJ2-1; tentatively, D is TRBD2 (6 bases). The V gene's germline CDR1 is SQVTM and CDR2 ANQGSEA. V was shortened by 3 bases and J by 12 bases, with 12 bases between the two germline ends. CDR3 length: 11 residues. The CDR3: CSVEGGSGQFF. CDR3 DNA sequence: TGCAGCGTTGAGGGGGGTAGTGGGCAGTTCTTC.

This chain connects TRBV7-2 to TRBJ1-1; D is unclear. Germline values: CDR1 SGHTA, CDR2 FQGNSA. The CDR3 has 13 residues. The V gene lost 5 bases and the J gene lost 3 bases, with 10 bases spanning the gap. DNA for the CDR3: TGTGCCAGCAGCCAAGAAACTTACACTGAAGCTTTCTTT. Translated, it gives CASSQETYTEAFF.

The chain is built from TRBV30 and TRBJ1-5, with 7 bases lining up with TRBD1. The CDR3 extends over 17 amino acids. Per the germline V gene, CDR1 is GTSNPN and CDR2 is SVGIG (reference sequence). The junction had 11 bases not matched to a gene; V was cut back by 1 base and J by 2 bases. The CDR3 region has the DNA TGTGCCTGGAGTGCGGCCAAGGGGGCATTGGGCAATCAGCCCCAGCATTTT. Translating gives CAWSAAKGALGNQPQHF. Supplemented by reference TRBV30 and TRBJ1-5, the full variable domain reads SQTIHQWPATLVQPVGSPLSLECTVEGTSNPNLYWYRQAAGRGLQLLFYSVGIGQISSEVPQNLSASRPQDRQFILSSKKLLLSDSGFYLCAWSAAKGALGNQPQHFGDGTRLSIL.

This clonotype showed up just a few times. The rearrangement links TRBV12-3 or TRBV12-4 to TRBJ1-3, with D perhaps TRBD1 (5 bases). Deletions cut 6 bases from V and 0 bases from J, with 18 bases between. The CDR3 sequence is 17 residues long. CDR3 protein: CASRPGGGAPSGNTIYF. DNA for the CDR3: TGTGCCAGCAGGCCGGGCGGGGGTGCACCCTCTGGAAACACCATATATTTT.

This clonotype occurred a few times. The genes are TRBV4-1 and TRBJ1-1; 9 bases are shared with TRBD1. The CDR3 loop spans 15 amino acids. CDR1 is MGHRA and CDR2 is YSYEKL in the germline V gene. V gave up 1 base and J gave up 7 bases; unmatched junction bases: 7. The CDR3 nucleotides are TGCGCCAGCAGCCAAGCTCCACAGGGGGCGAGTGAAGCTTTCTTT. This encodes CASSQAPQGASEAFF.

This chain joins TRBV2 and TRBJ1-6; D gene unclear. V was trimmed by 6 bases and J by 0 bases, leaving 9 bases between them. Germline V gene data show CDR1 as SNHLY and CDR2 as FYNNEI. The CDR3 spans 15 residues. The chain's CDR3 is CASRGRSSYNSPLHF. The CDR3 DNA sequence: TGTGCCAGCAGGGGCAGGAGCTCCTATAATTCACCCCTCCACTTT.

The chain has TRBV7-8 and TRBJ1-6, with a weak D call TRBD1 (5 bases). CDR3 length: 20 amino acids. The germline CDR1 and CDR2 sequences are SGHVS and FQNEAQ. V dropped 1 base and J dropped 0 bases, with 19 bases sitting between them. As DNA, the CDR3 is TGTGCCAGCAGCTTAGGGGGCCCGCTAAGCCCTAGCTCCTATAATTCACCCCTCCACTTT. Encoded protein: CASSLGGPLSPSSYNSPLHF.

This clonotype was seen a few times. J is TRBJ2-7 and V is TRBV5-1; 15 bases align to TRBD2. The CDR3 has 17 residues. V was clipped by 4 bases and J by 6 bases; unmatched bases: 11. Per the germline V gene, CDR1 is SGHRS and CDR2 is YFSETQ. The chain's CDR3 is CASSMGTSGGIISEQYF. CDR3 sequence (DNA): TGCGCCAGCAGCATGGGGACTAGCGGGGGGATAATTTCCGAGCAGTACTTC.

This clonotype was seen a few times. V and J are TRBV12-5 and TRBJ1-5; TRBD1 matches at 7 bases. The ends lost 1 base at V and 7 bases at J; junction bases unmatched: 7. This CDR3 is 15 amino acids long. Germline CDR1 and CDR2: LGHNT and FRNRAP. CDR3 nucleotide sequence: TGTGCTAGTGGTTTGGACAGGGGACGTCGGCAGCCCCAGCATTTT. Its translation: CASGLDRGRRQPQHF.

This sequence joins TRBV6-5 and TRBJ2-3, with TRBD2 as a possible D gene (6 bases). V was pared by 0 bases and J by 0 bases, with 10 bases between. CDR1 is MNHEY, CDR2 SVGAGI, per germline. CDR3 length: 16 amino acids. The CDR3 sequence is CASSYSSGTSTDTQYF. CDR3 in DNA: TGTGCCAGCAGTTACTCTTCAGGGACTAGCACAGATACGCAGTATTTT.

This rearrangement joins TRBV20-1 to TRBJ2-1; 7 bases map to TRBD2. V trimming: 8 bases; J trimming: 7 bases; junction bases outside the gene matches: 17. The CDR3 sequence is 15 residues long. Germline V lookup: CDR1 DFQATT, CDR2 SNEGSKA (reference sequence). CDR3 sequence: CSPRQTSSGGNEQFF. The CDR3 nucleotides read TGCAGTCCCCGCCAGACTAGCAGTGGAGGAAATGAGCAGTTCTTC.

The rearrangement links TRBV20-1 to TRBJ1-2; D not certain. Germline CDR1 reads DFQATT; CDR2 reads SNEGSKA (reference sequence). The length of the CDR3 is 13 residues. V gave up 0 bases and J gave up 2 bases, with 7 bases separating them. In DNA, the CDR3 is TGCAGTGCTAGAGAATCCGGGAACTATGGCTACACCTTC. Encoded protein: CSARESGNYGYTF.